The 30 T cell receptor beta chains below were found in one sample sequenced in a study of T cells in narcolepsy (dated 2018 in TCRdb). Library method: the immunoSEQ multiplex PCR assay. The source is immuneACCESS, and TCRdb retained only in-frame sequences with V and J called. Part of the clones is not carried over; for the studies checked, unresolved V genes explain less than half of this, and the remainder is unexplained. This sample holds some 25,000 clones; more than 70% were observed only once. 1.3% of the sample goes to the ten largest clones. What was sequenced was CD45RA- memory CD4+ T cells from PBMCs. What the cell subset or site label conveys for this sample: memory T cells sorted ex vivo from peripheral blood. Receptors originate from a human donor with narcolepsy.

The CDR3 loop is CASSYRGGSSTDTQYF. The CDR3 DNA sequence: TGTGCCAGCAGTTACAGGGGCGGATCTAGCACAGATACGCAGTATTTT. V and J are TRBV6-5 and TRBJ2-3, with D possibly being TRBD1 (5 bases). CDR1 MNHEY and CDR2 SVGAGI come from the germline V gene. Trimming removed 2 bases at V and 0 bases at J, with 12 bases between. The CDR3 runs to 16 residues.

This chain links TRBV5-1 with TRBJ2-1; tentatively, D is TRBD2 (5 bases). Germline V gene data show CDR1 as SGHRS and CDR2 as YFSETQ. This CDR3 spans 14 amino acids. V lost 4 bases and J lost 5, with 13 bases in between. In nucleotides, the CDR3 is TGCGCCAGCAGCCTTCGAGGGAATAACAATGAGCAGTTCTTC. The encoded protein is CASSLRGNNNEQFF. The whole variable domain, remainder taken from reference TRBV5-1 and TRBJ2-1, is KAGVTQTPRYLIKTRGQQVTLSCSPISGHRSVSWYQQTPGQGLQFLFEYFSETQRNKGNFPGRFSGRQFSNSRSEMNVSTLELGDSALYLCASSLRGNNNEQFFGPGTRLTVL.

In nucleotides, the CDR3 is TGTGCCAGCAGCCAAGACAGACAGAACACTGAAGCTTTCTTT. Amino acids: CASSQDRQNTEAFF. The chain has TRBV14 and TRBJ1-1; no reliable D call. Deletions cut 0 bases from V and 1 base from J, with 6 bases between. This CDR3 spans 14 amino acids. Germline V gene lookup returns CDR1 SGHDN and CDR2 FVKESK.

The chain uses TRBV19 and TRBJ2-5, with a possible D match to TRBD1 (6 bases). V lost 6 bases and J 5 bases, leaving 16 bases between the germline ends. This CDR3 is built from 14 residues. The germline V gene encodes CDR1 LNHDA and CDR2 SQIVND (reference sequence). The CDR3 DNA reads as TGTGCCAGTAGCGGACAGCGAACTGGGGAGACCCAGTACTTC. Its translation: CASSGQRTGETQYF. Looking up the rest from reference TRBV19 and TRBJ2-5 gives the full variable domain: DGGITQSPKYLFRKEGQNVTLSCEQNLNHDAMYWYRQDPGQGLRLIYYSQIVNDFQKGDIAEGYSVSREKKESFPLTVTSAQKNPTAFYLCASSGQRTGETQYFGPGTRLLVL.

The chain links TRBV7-6 to TRBJ2-6, with unresolved D. Per the germline V gene, CDR1 is SGHVS and CDR2 is FNYEAQ. Trimming pared 3 bases from V and 3 bases from J, leaving 6 bases between. This CDR3 is 14 amino acids long. CDR3 region: CASSLSDGANVLTF. Here the CDR3 DNA reads TGTGCCAGCAGCTTGAGCGATGGGGCCAACGTCCTGACTTTC.

The chain combines TRBV18 with TRBJ1-1, with TRBD1 matching 9 bases. The CDR3 totals 16 residues. Germline CDR1 KGHSH, CDR2 LQKENI. V dropped 3 bases and J dropped 5; count of bases not matched to a gene: 10. The CDR3 reads CASSPQGTGSYTEAFF. The CDR3 bases are TGTGCCAGCTCACCCCAGGGGACAGGGTCTTATACTGAAGCTTTCTTT.

The CDR3 here is CASIKDWSYEQYF. CDR3 coding DNA: TGCGCCAGCATTAAAGACTGGTCCTACGAGCAGTACTTC. The chain joins TRBV10-2 to TRBJ2-7; no reliable D call. V lost 7 bases to trimming and J lost 1 base, with 11 bases between them. Germline assignment: CDR1 WSHSY and CDR2 SAAADI. This CDR3 comprises 13 residues.

This clone was seen just once. The V and J genes are TRBV7-3 and TRBJ2-1, with no clear D. Germline-derived CDR1 and CDR2 are SGHTA and FQGTGA. The CDR3 consists of 14 residues. Trimming cost V 2 bases and J 6 bases, with 11 bases left between them. The CDR3 coding sequence is TGTGCCAGCAGCTTAGGTCCCACAAGCAATGAGCAGTTCTTC. Its protein is CASSLGPTSNEQFF.

The V and J genes are TRBV11-2 and TRBJ1-4, with a weak D call TRBD1 (6 bases). The CDR3 is 15 amino acids. Looked up from germline, CDR1 is SGHAT and CDR2 is FQNNGV. Deletions cut 6 bases from V and 4 bases from J, with 15 bases between. The CDR3 protein is CASRLRDTGNEKLFF. The DNA of the CDR3 is TGTGCCAGCAGGCTTCGGGACACTGGTAATGAAAAACTGTTTTTT.

The chain is built from TRBV7-9 and TRBJ2-3; 7 nucleotides align to TRBD1. The CDR3 loop spans 15 amino acids. After removal of 1 base from V and 3 bases from J, the junction contained 4 bases not matched to a gene. The germline CDR1 and CDR2 sequences are SEHNR and FQNEAQ (reference sequence). As DNA, the CDR3 is TGTGCCAGCAGCTTAGGGGACAGCCGTACAGATACGCAGTATTTT. Protein sequence: CASSLGDSRTDTQYF.

The gene calls are TRBV9 and TRBJ2-1; D gene unclear. Trimming left V 6 bases short and J 3 bases short, with 13 bases between. The CDR3 runs 14 residues. Germline-derived CDR1 and CDR2 are SGDLS and YYNGEE. CDR3 bases: TGTGCCAGCACGCCTACCGCCGACTACAATGAGCAGTTCTTC. Translated: CASTPTADYNEQFF.

The V gene is TRBV4-2, the J gene TRBJ2-3; 15 bases line up with TRBD2. V gave up 4 bases and J gave up 4 bases; unmatched junction bases: 6. CDR1 is LGHNA, CDR2 YNFKEQ, per germline. CDR3 length: 17 residues. CDR3 sequence reads: CASSLGLAGGPPDTQYF. CDR3 coding DNA: TGTGCCAGCAGCCTTGGACTAGCGGGAGGGCCCCCAGATACGCAGTATTTT.

This chain connects TRBV5-6 to TRBJ1-5; the match to TRBD1 covers 7 bases. The J segment lost 6 bases and the V segment lost 3 bases, leaving 12 bases of the junction unmatched. CDR3 length: 16 residues. Germline CDR1 SGHDT, CDR2 YYEEEE. The CDR3 DNA is TGTGCCAGCAGCTGGGGGGACAGTAGATCGGGTCAGCCCCAGCATTTT. This encodes CASSWGDSRSGQPQHF.

This clone was counted only a few times. CDR3 in DNA: TGTGCCAGCAGCCCTGGGACAGTCTCTGGAAAACTGTTTTTT. Encoded protein: CASSPGTVSGKLFF. V usage is TRBV7-9 and J usage is TRBJ1-4; the match to TRBD1 covers 7 bases. The CDR3 is 14 residues long. V lost 5 bases and J lost 10; bases outside the gene matches: 10. Per germline, CDR1 SEHNR and CDR2 FQNEAQ (reference sequence).

V usage is TRBV2 and J usage is TRBJ1-1, with D perhaps TRBD1 (6 bases). The CDR3 is 15 amino acids. CDR1 and CDR2 from the germline V gene are SNHLY and FYNNEI. V was shortened by 5 bases and J by 5 bases, with 18 bases between the two germline ends. The CDR3 sequence: CASSPVNRENTEAFF. CDR3 DNA: TGTGCCAGCAGTCCCGTGAACAGGGAGAATACTGAAGCTTTCTTT.

The CDR3 DNA is TGTGCCAGCAGCTTCCATAGCGGGAGAGAGACCCAGTACTTC. Its translation is CASSFHSGRETQYF. J is TRBJ2-5 and V is TRBV7-2; 9 bases align to TRBD2. The germline CDR1 and CDR2 sequences are SGHTA and FQGNSA. Unmatched junction bases numbered 3, after V lost 3 bases and J lost 4 bases. The CDR3 is 14 residues long. Supplemented by reference TRBV7-2 and TRBJ2-5, the full variable domain reads GAGVSQSPSNKVTEKGKDVELRCDPISGHTALYWYRQSLGQGLEFLIYFQGNSAPDKSGLPSDRFSAERTGGSVSTLTIQRTQQEDSAVYLCASSFHSGRETQYFGPGTRLLVL.

The chain joins TRBV5-1 to TRBJ2-3, with D possibly TRBD1 on 5 matching bases. The CDR3 consists of 14 residues. V lost 6 bases and J lost 2, with 13 bases in between. Germline lookup yields CDR1 SGHRS and CDR2 YFSETQ. The CDR3 is CASNSPGLTDTQYF. The CDR3, as DNA: TGCGCCAGCAATTCGCCAGGGCTCACAGATACGCAGTATTTT.

The chain recombines TRBV6-1 with TRBJ2-3; D may be TRBD1 (5 bases). The germline gives CDR1 MNHNS, CDR2 SASEGT. V dropped 2 bases and J dropped 3 bases, with 21 bases sitting between them. The CDR3 is 18 residues long. The CDR3 nucleotides are TGTGCCAGCAGTGAACGGTGGGTTGGCAGGGTTGGAACAGATACGCAGTATTTT. Translating gives CASSERWVGRVGTDTQYF.

This chain joins TRBV28 and TRBJ1-2, with 7 nucleotides matching TRBD1. The germline gives CDR1 MDHEN, CDR2 SYDVKM. The CDR3 runs 18 residues. With 5 bases clipped from V and 0 bases from J, the junction kept 15 bases outside the gene matches. This chain's CDR3 is CASSPPIRTGPANYGYTF. The CDR3 DNA reads as TGTGCCAGCAGTCCACCAATCCGGACAGGCCCAGCTAACTATGGCTACACCTTC.

The gene calls are TRBV5-1 and TRBJ2-2; a possible D gene is TRBD1 (6 bases). The CDR3 spans 14 residues. Trimming removed 2 bases at V and 4 bases at J, with 9 bases between. Germline loops: CDR1 SGHRS, CDR2 YFSETQ. Here the CDR3 DNA reads TGCGCCAGCAGCTTAGGACAGCTCACCGGGGAGCTGTTTTTT. As protein: CASSLGQLTGELFF.

Regarding this clone: One end of the junction varies from germline; a read error may be responsible. The chain uses TRBV7-4 and TRBJ1-3; D remains ambiguous. Germline CDR1 SGHVT, CDR2 SQSDAQ. The length of the CDR3 is 10 residues. The DNA of the CDR3 is TGTGCCAGCAGGGAAACTCTCGGAGTTTTT. Protein sequence: CASRETLGVF.

The chain is built from TRBV27 and TRBJ1-5; D perhaps matches TRBD1 (6 bases). The CDR3 totals 15 residues. CDR1 MNHEY and CDR2 SMNVEV come from the germline V gene (reference sequence). V dropped 3 bases and J dropped 4 bases, with 13 bases sitting between them. This chain's CDR3 is CASSLNNQGNQPQHF. The CDR3 DNA sequence: TGTGCCAGCAGTTTGAACAATCAGGGGAATCAGCCCCAGCATTTT.

V gene TRBV30 combines with J gene TRBJ2-3; 12 nucleotides agree with TRBD2. The V gene's germline CDR1 is GTSNPN and CDR2 SVGIG (reference sequence). Losses at the gene ends were 4 bases for V and 4 bases for J; bases not matched to a gene: 3. CDR3 length: 14 amino acids. The CDR3 DNA is TGTGCCTGGACGAGACTAGCGGGAGCAGATACGCAGTATTTT. Translation gives CAWTRLAGADTQYF.

This clone appeared once. This chain connects TRBV9 to TRBJ1-2; TRBD1 aligns across 8 bases. Germline V gene lookup returns CDR1 SGDLS and CDR2 YYNGEE. The CDR3 contains 16 residues. With V trimmed by 3 bases and J by 8 bases, 15 bases remained unmatched. CDR3 sequence (DNA): TGTGCCAGCAGCGCCGGACAGGGTATTGGATCGAGGGGCTACACCTTC. It encodes CASSAGQGIGSRGYTF.

This clone is a singleton in its sample. The chain carries TRBV11-2 and TRBJ1-5; D unresolved. The CDR3 extends over 13 amino acids. The V and J ends lost 1 base and 5 bases respectively, with 6 bases between them. Per the germline V gene, CDR1 is SGHAT and CDR2 is FQNNGV. As DNA, the CDR3 is TGTGCCAGCAGCTTAGGTCTATATCAGCCCCAGCATTTT. This sequence encodes CASSLGLYQPQHF.

This sequence joins TRBV11-2 and TRBJ2-1; D gene unclear. The germline CDR1 and CDR2 sequences are SGHAT and FQNNGV. V was pared by 7 bases and J by 10 bases, with 11 bases between. CDR3 length equals 11 residues. In DNA form, the CDR3 reads TGTGCCAGCACCTCGCGGTGGGAGCAGTTCTTC. It is translated as CASTSRWEQFF.

The V gene is TRBV30, the J gene TRBJ2-7, with 10 bases aligning to TRBD1. The germline V gene encodes CDR1 GTSNPN and CDR2 SVGIG (reference sequence). Trimming at V came to 3 bases and at J to 4 bases, leaving 9 bases not matched to a gene. There are 15 residues in the CDR3. CDR3 coding DNA: TGTGCCTGGAGCGGGGCGGGACAGGGGAATTACGAGCAGTACTTC. Translation: CAWSGAGQGNYEQYF. The variable domain in full, with the rest retrieved from reference TRBV30 and TRBJ2-7, is SQTIHQWPATLVQPVGSPLSLECTVEGTSNPNLYWYRQAAGRGLQLLFYSVGIGQISSEVPQNLSASRPQDRQFILSSKKLLLSDSGFYLCAWSGAGQGNYEQYFGPGTRLTVT.

The chain employs TRBV30 and TRBJ1-5; TRBD1 might be the D (6 bases). The germline gives CDR1 GTSNPN, CDR2 SVGIG (reference sequence). The CDR3 has 21 amino acids. V lost 2 bases and J 2 bases, leaving 31 bases between the germline ends. The DNA for the CDR3 is TGTGCCTGGAGTAACCAACCGGCAGGGGATCTAATTTCGTGGGGCAATCAGCCCCAGCATTTT. It encodes CAWSNQPAGDLISWGNQPQHF.

The V and J genes are TRBV28 and TRBJ1-5; D might be TRBD1 (5 bases). The CDR3 consists of 15 residues. V was trimmed by 5 bases and J by 1 base, leaving 12 bases between them. The germline V gene has CDR1 MDHEN and CDR2 SYDVKM. The CDR3 protein is CASSPRQGSNQPQHF. The CDR3 DNA follows: TGTGCCAGCAGTCCCCGTCAGGGAAGCAATCAGCCCCAGCATTTT.

V and J are TRBV5-7 and TRBJ1-2, with 8 bases identical to TRBD1. TRBV5-7 is labeled an ORF, and its function is uncertain. The CDR3 spans 16 residues. Losses at the gene ends were 2 bases for V and 0 bases for J; bases not matched to a gene: 6. CDR3 loop: CASSFKTGEANYGYTF. The CDR3 DNA reads TGTGCCAGCAGCTTTAAGACAGGGGAAGCTAACTATGGCTACACCTTC.